Listed here are 23 T cell receptor beta chains from one sample, sequenced in a study of blood T cell repertoires in COVID-19. Sequencing used immunoSEQ multiplex PCR; TCRdb keeps in-frame clones, though not all of them. This sample has about 290,000 clones, with 70% to 90% found just once. Input material: peripheral blood. These receptor sequences come from a woman in her 50s with active or convalescent COVID-19.

The rearrangement links TRBV6-5 to TRBJ2-1, with no clear D. CDR1 is MNHEY, CDR2 SVGAGI, per germline. The CDR3 has 11 amino acids. V lost 6 bases and J 8 bases, leaving 8 bases between the germline ends. CDR3 in DNA: TGTGCCAGCAGCCACGGTTATGAGCAGTTCTTC. It translates to CASSHGYEQFF.

The chain carries TRBV21-1 and TRBJ2-4; TRBD1 reflects the table's D call only, with no check against the DNA. TRBV21-1 has pseudogene status. This CDR3 spans 16 amino acids. CDR3 in amino acids: CASSPRGTVAKNIQYF. The DNA for the CDR3 is TGTGCCAGCAGCCCGAGGGGGACCGTCGCCAAAAACATTCAGTACTTC.

The chain carries TRBV19 and TRBJ1-5, with TRBD1 matching over 11 bases. With V trimmed by 6 bases and J by 7 bases, 5 bases remained unmatched. Germline V CDR1 and CDR2: LNHDA, SQIVND (reference sequence). The CDR3 totals 14 residues. The chain's CDR3 is CASSGTGGLQPQHF. Written as DNA, the CDR3 is TGTGCCAGTAGCGGGACAGGGGGTTTACAGCCCCAGCATTTT.

The chain links TRBV6-2 or TRBV6-3 to TRBJ2-2, with D possibly matching TRBD1 (6 bases). The CDR3 covers 14 residues. Trimming shortened V by 4 bases and J by 3 bases, and 9 bases separated the two germline ends. CDR1 is MNHEY and CDR2 is SVGEGT in the germline V gene. The CDR3 bases are TGTGCCAGCAGTTCCCGGACAGACACCGGGGAGCTGTTTTTT. The encoded protein is CASSSRTDTGELFF.

V is TRBV2 and J is TRBJ2-7; 8 bases line up with TRBD1. The CDR3 consists of 14 residues. Germline V gene sequence: CDR1 SNHLY, CDR2 FYNNEI. J was trimmed by 1 base and V by 8 bases; bases with no gene match: 7. CDR3 bases: TGTGCCAGCGGAGACAGGGGAACATCCTACGAGCAGTACTTC. Residues: CASGDRGTSYEQYF.

This chain joins TRBV7-2 and TRBJ2-5; D may be TRBD2 (6 bases). Between the trimmed V and J ends, which lost 1 base and 4 bases, there was a span of 16 bases. In germline, CDR1 is SGHTA, CDR2 FQGNSA. This CDR3 region has 16 residues. The CDR3 bases are TGTGCCAGCAGCTTAGGGGCGGGGAGAATAGGAGAGACCCAGTACTTC. As protein: CASSLGAGRIGETQYF. Supplemented by reference TRBV7-2 and TRBJ2-5, the full variable domain reads GAGVSQSPSNKVTEKGKDVELRCDPISGHTALYWYRQSLGQGLEFLIYFQGNSAPDKSGLPSDRFSAERTGGSVSTLTIQRTQQEDSAVYLCASSLGAGRIGETQYFGPGTRLLVL.

This rearrangement joins TRBV29-1 to TRBJ2-1; 13 bases align to TRBD2. V shed 7 bases and J 3 bases; nucleotides not matched to a gene: 15. The length of the CDR3 is 18 residues. Germline values: CDR1 SQVTM, CDR2 ANQGSEA. CDR3 protein: CSAPAPRTSGSFYNEQFF. CDR3 DNA sequence: TGCAGCGCTCCCGCGCCCCGGACTAGCGGGAGTTTCTACAATGAGCAGTTCTTC.

The J gene is TRBJ1-2, the V gene TRBV27; D is ambiguous. Per germline, CDR1 MNHEY and CDR2 SMNVEV (reference sequence). This CDR3 is built from 13 residues. CDR3: CTNEAGGNYGYTF. The CDR3 nucleotides are TGTACCAATGAGGCTGGTGGAAACTATGGCTACACCTTC.

This clone was detected only once. This chain links TRBV18 with TRBJ1-4; 8 nucleotides agree with TRBD1. The CDR3 extends over 16 amino acids. Germline-derived CDR1 and CDR2 are KGHSH and LQKENI. Trimming at V came to 6 bases and at J to 3 bases, leaving 9 bases not matched to a gene. The CDR3 coding sequence is TGTGCCAGCTCGCCCAACACAGGGGGAGCTAATGAAAAACTGTTTTTT. Protein: CASSPNTGGANEKLFF. The variable domain in full, completed from reference TRBV18 and TRBJ1-4, reads NAGVMQNPRHLVRRRGQEARLRCSPMKGHSHVYWYRQLPEEGLKFMVYLQKENIIDESGMPKERFSAEFPKEGPSILRIQQVVRGDSAAYFCASSPNTGGANEKLFFGSGTQLSVL.

The rearrangement joins TRBV9 to TRBJ2-7; the D gene is possibly TRBD1 (6 bases). CDR3 length: 13 residues. Germline V CDR1 and CDR2: SGDLS, YYNGEE. V was pared by 5 bases and J by 3 bases, with 12 bases between. CDR3 sequence: CASSHGQSYEQYF. The CDR3 DNA follows: TGTGCCAGCAGTCACGGACAGAGCTACGAGCAGTACTTC.

This clone appeared a single time. The rearrangement joins TRBV5-6 to TRBJ1-5; TRBD1 agrees at 8 bases. The trim removed 0 bases at V and 3 bases at J, leaving 8 bases unmatched. From germline, CDR1 is SGHDT and CDR2 YYEEEE. CDR3 length: 17 residues. CDR3 coding DNA: TGTGCCAGCAGCTTGGAAAGGACAGGGAGGAACAATCAGCCCCAGCATTTT. It is translated as CASSLERTGRNNQPQHF. The whole variable domain, remainder taken from reference TRBV5-6 and TRBJ1-5, is DAGVTQSPTHLIKTRGQQVTLRCSPKSGHDTVSWYQQALGQGPQFIFQYYEEEERQRGNFPDRFSGHQFPNYSSELNVNALLLGDSALYLCASSLERTGRNNQPQHFGDGTRLSIL.

The chain combines TRBV7-9 with TRBJ2-3; possible D gene TRBD2, 6 bases. Germline V lookup: CDR1 SEHNR, CDR2 FQNEAQ (reference sequence). This CDR3 has 15 residues. Trimming took 6 bases from V and 3 from J, leaving 16 bases between them. This CDR3 reads CASRIVGGGTDTQYF. In DNA form, the CDR3 reads TGTGCCAGCAGGATAGTGGGAGGCGGGACAGATACGCAGTATTTT. Full variable domain (outside the CDR3, taken from reference TRBV7-9 and TRBJ2-3): DTGVSQNPRHKITKRGQNVTFRCDPISEHNRLYWYRQTLGQGPEFLTYFQNEAQLEKSRLLSDRFSAERPKGSFSTLEIQRTEQGDSAMYLCASRIVGGGTDTQYFGPGTRLTVL.

V and J are TRBV18 and TRBJ2-3, with D unresolved. Per the germline V gene, CDR1 is KGHSH and CDR2 is LQKENI. V lost 0 bases, J lost 1 base, and 5 bases lay in between. The CDR3 consists of 14 residues. This chain's CDR3 is CASSPPTRTDTQYF. DNA for the CDR3: TGTGCCAGCTCACCACCGACTCGCACAGATACGCAGTATTTT.

The V and J genes are TRBV28 and TRBJ2-5; 10 bases map to TRBD1. Germline-derived CDR1 and CDR2 are MDHEN and SYDVKM. The CDR3 is 13 amino acids. The V and J ends lost 5 bases and 4 bases, in that order; junction bases with no gene match: 1. In nucleotides, the CDR3 is TGTGCCAGCAGTAGACAGGGGGCAGAGACCCAGTACTTC. It is translated as CASSRQGAETQYF.

V is TRBV2 and J is TRBJ1-2; D perhaps matches TRBD1 (5 bases). Germline CDR1 SNHLY, CDR2 FYNNEI. The CDR3 covers 14 residues. V lost 7 bases, J lost 2 bases, and 14 bases lay in between. The CDR3 reads CASTPRRGNYGYTF. The CDR3 DNA is TGTGCCAGCACACCGCGTCGGGGGAACTATGGCTACACCTTC. Variable domain in full (rest from reference TRBV2 and TRBJ1-2): EPEVTQTPSHQVTQMGQEVILRCVPISNHLYFYWYRQILGQKVEFLVSFYNNEISEKSEIFDDQFSVERPDGSNFTLKIRSTKLEDSAMYFCASTPRRGNYGYTFGSGTRLTVV.

V and J are TRBV19 and TRBJ2-1; D remains ambiguous. Germline values: CDR1 LNHDA, CDR2 SQIVND (reference sequence). CDR3 size: 15 residues. V was clipped by 1 base and J by 6 bases, with 13 bases between them. CDR3 nucleotides: TGTGCCAGTAGTATAGCGTTAACAACCGTCAATGAGCAGTTCTTC. It specifies CASSIALTTVNEQFF.

This chain joins TRBV6-5 and TRBJ2-7; TRBD1 aligns across 10 bases. From germline, CDR1 is MNHEY and CDR2 SVGAGI. The CDR3 consists of 14 residues. V gave up 6 bases and J gave up 5 bases; unmatched junction bases: 7. The CDR3 region is CASSPTGGRNEQYF. CDR3 bases: TGTGCCAGCAGCCCGACAGGGGGCAGGAACGAGCAGTACTTC.

This chain joins TRBV15 and TRBJ1-2; TRBD1 is a possible D gene (6 bases). The CDR3 covers 12 residues. Germline V lookup: CDR1 LNHNV, CDR2 YYDKDF (reference sequence). V lost 3 bases and J 8 bases, leaving 10 bases between the germline ends. CDR3 amino acids: CATSREGGGYTF. In DNA, the CDR3 is TGTGCCACCAGCAGGGAAGGGGGAGGCTACACCTTC.

This clone was observed a few times. The rearrangement joins TRBV11-2 to TRBJ2-2; 7 bases fit TRBD1. Germline V lookup: CDR1 SGHAT, CDR2 FQNNGV. CDR3 size: 13 residues. V shed 5 bases and J 7 bases; nucleotides not matched to a gene: 4. The CDR3 is CASSTDRIGELFF. The CDR3 DNA reads as TGTGCCAGCAGCACGGACAGGATCGGGGAGCTGTTTTTT.

This clone was observed once. The V gene is TRBV9, the J gene TRBJ2-1, with D maybe TRBD2 (5 bases). Germline V CDR1 and CDR2: SGDLS, YYNGEE. Between the trimmed V and J ends, which lost 4 bases and 6 bases, there was a span of 17 bases. This CDR3 has 15 amino acids. CDR3 sequence: CASSPWTGVFNEQFF. CDR3 in DNA: TGTGCCAGCAGCCCATGGACTGGAGTCTTCAATGAGCAGTTCTTC. Full variable domain (rest looked up from reference TRBV9 and TRBJ2-1): DSGVTQTPKHLITATGQRVTLRCSPRSGDLSVYWYQQSLDQGLQFLIQYYNGEERAKGNILERFSAQQFPDLHSELNLSSLELGDSALYFCASSPWTGVFNEQFFGPGTRLTVL.

The rearrangement uses TRBV28 and TRBJ2-3, with TRBD2 as a possible D gene (6 bases). CDR3 length: 17 residues. Germline V gene sequence: CDR1 MDHEN, CDR2 SYDVKM. Trimming removed 3 bases at V and 0 bases at J, with 16 bases between. The CDR3 loop reads CASSFTGTPISTDTQYF. The DNA for the CDR3 is TGTGCCAGCAGTTTTACCGGGACTCCAATTAGCACAGATACGCAGTATTTT. The variable domain in full, completed from reference TRBV28 and TRBJ2-3, reads DVKVTQSSRYLVKRTGEKVFLECVQDMDHENMFWYRQDPGLGLRLIYFSYDVKMKEKGDIPEGYSVSREKKERFSLILESASTNQTSMYLCASSFTGTPISTDTQYFGPGTRLTVL.

This clone was recorded once. J is TRBJ1-5 and V is TRBV2; perhaps TRBD1 as D (5 bases). Germline CDR1 reads SNHLY; CDR2 reads FYNNEI. This CDR3 spans 15 amino acids. The V gene lost 3 bases and the J gene lost 8 bases, with 17 bases spanning the gap. CDR3 sequence: CASSDGRATEKPQHF. In DNA form, the CDR3 reads TGTGCCAGCAGTGATGGCAGGGCCACCGAAAAGCCCCAGCATTTT.

V usage is TRBV7-3 and J usage is TRBJ2-1; the match to TRBD1 covers 11 bases. V was clipped by 5 bases and J by 9 bases; unmatched bases: 9. The CDR3 is 15 residues long. Looked up from germline, CDR1 is SGHTA and CDR2 is FQGTGA. The CDR3 coding sequence is TGTGCCAGCAGCCCGGGGACAGGGGGGCTGGGTGAGCAGTTCTTC. Protein product: CASSPGTGGLGEQFF.